One sample yielded the 32 T cell receptor beta chains listed below, sequenced in a study of early T cells in non-severe SARS-CoV-2 infection. One entry per CDR3 protein, called by TCRdb with MiXCR from the 5' RACE reads. The repertoire holds 75,000 to 100,000 distinct CDR3 sequences, with about 15% as singletons. Sequences were obtained from whole blood. The receptors shown here come from an adult who was a healthcare worker with PCR-confirmed SARS-CoV-2 infection or an uninfected control (not recorded which).

The genes are TRBV7-8 and TRBJ1-6, with D perhaps TRBD1 (5 bases). Germline V gene lookup returns CDR1 SGHVS and CDR2 FQNEAQ. The CDR3 covers 17 residues. V lost 2 bases and J 4 bases, leaving 15 bases between the germline ends. CDR3 in amino acids: CASSLLAGLWYNSPLHF. The DNA of the CDR3 is TGTGCCAGCAGCTTATTGGCGGGGCTGTGGTATAATTCACCCCTCCACTTT.

In this sample, this clonotype turned up many times. This chain connects TRBV10-2 to TRBJ1-1; D is unresolved. CDR1 and CDR2 from the germline V gene are WSHSY and SAAADI. The CDR3 length is 19 residues. V was shortened by 3 bases and J by 3 bases, with 26 bases between the two germline ends. CDR3 DNA sequence: TGCGCCAGCAGTGATCGGTACATAGTGCTCTTCACTAAGGACACTGAAGCTTTCTTT. It specifies CASSDRYIVLFTKDTEAFF.

This clonotype turned up a few times. The rearrangement joins TRBV25-1 to TRBJ2-3, with D perhaps matching TRBD1 (5 bases). V dropped 8 bases and J dropped 6 bases, with 18 bases sitting between them. The CDR3 extends over 14 amino acids. Per the germline V gene, CDR1 is MGHDK and CDR2 is SYGVNS. The CDR3 bases are TGTGCCAGCTCACCCATGGTGGGGCCCGATACGCAGTATTTT. Protein sequence: CASSPMVGPDTQYF.

This clonotype was recorded only once. The chain couples TRBV7-9 to TRBJ2-3; D is undetermined. Trimming stripped 6 bases from V and 5 bases from J, with 3 bases between. This CDR3 spans 10 amino acids. Per germline, CDR1 SEHNR and CDR2 FQNEAQ (reference sequence). CDR3 coding DNA: TGTGCCAGCAGTCAAGATACGCAGTATTTT. Protein sequence: CASSQDTQYF.

The chain links TRBV12-3 or TRBV12-4 to TRBJ1-1; D unresolved. This CDR3 region has 17 residues. V shed 1 base and J shed 3 bases, with 18 bases lying between them. The CDR3 is CASSLDGNLGWYTEAFF. As DNA, the CDR3 is TGTGCCAGCAGTTTAGATGGCAACCTTGGATGGTACACTGAAGCTTTCTTT.

The rearrangement joins TRBV20-1 to TRBJ2-5; tentatively, D is TRBD2 (5 bases). Trimming took 4 bases from V and 7 from J, leaving 13 bases between them. This CDR3 is 12 amino acids long. CDR1 DFQATT and CDR2 SNEGSKA come from the germline V gene (reference sequence). This chain's CDR3 is CSATEGLGTQYF. The CDR3 DNA sequence: TGCAGTGCTACCGAGGGCCTAGGGACCCAGTACTTC.

This clonotype was observed a single time. The CDR3 DNA follows: TGTGCCAGCAGTTACTCGAGGTCGGGGACGGAAATCAGCACAGATACGCAGTATTTT. Translated: CASSYSRSGTEISTDTQYF. The chain has TRBV6-5 and TRBJ2-3; D possibly uses TRBD1 or TRBD2 (5 bases each). V was pared by 0 bases and J by 0 bases, with 19 bases between. The CDR3 extends over 19 amino acids. CDR1 and CDR2 (germline): MNHEY, SVGAGI.

This clonotype was recorded at least ten times. V usage is TRBV5-1 and J usage is TRBJ2-1; 9 bases map to TRBD2. Germline CDR1 reads SGHRS; CDR2 reads YFSETQ. This CDR3 has 16 amino acids. J lost 8 bases, V lost 0 bases, and 9 bases had no gene match. DNA of the CDR3: TGCGCCAGCAGCTTGGCTGCTAGCGGGATTGGGTATGAGCAGTTCTTC. It is translated as CASSLAASGIGYEQFF. Full variable domain (rest looked up from reference TRBV5-1 and TRBJ2-1): KAGVTQTPRYLIKTRGQQVTLSCSPISGHRSVSWYQQTPGQGLQFLFEYFSETQRNKGNFPGRFSGRQFSNSRSEMNVSTLELGDSALYLCASSLAASGIGYEQFFGPGTRLTVL.

The V call is TRBV6-5, the J call TRBJ1-4; 7 bases agree with TRBD1. Looked up from germline, CDR1 is MNHEY and CDR2 is SVGAGI. J lost 8 bases, V lost 5 bases, and 5 bases had no gene match. This CDR3 has 13 residues. The CDR3 is CASSRQGEEKLFF. CDR3 nucleotide sequence: TGTGCCAGCAGTCGACAGGGAGAAGAAAAACTGTTTTTT.

This clonotype was detected only once. The V call is TRBV4-1, the J call TRBJ1-1; D unclear. This CDR3 is built from 14 residues. Germline V lookup: CDR1 MGHRA, CDR2 YSYEKL. Trimming stripped 0 bases from V and 5 bases from J, with 10 bases between. The CDR3 coding sequence is TGCGCCAGCAGCCAAGATCCTTGGCTGACTGAAGCTTTCTTT. Amino acids: CASSQDPWLTEAFF.

This clonotype showed up many times. The chain recombines TRBV27 with TRBJ1-1; D is unresolved. The CDR3 is 14 amino acids. CDR1 is MNHEY and CDR2 is SMNVEV in the germline V gene (reference sequence). Trimming cost V 7 bases and J 1 base, with 13 bases left between them. In nucleotides, the CDR3 is TGTGCCAGCACCCCGGCCCATTCGAACACTGAAGCTTTCTTT. Its translation is CASTPAHSNTEAFF.

The chain links TRBV7-8 to TRBJ1-5; D not resolved. The V gene's germline CDR1 is SGHVS and CDR2 FQNEAQ. The CDR3 extends over 12 amino acids. Trimming pared 5 bases from V and 9 bases from J, leaving 11 bases between. For the CDR3, the DNA is TGTGCCAGCAGCGACACACCGTGGCCCCAGCATTTT. Protein: CASSDTPWPQHF.

The CDR3, as DNA: TGTGCCAGCAGCTTGGGGGCGGGAAGCTCCTACGAGCAGTACTTC. Translation gives CASSLGAGSSYEQYF. The rearrangement links TRBV5-4 to TRBJ2-7, with a tentative D call TRBD2 (6 bases). This CDR3 has 15 residues. V shed 0 bases and J shed 0 bases, with 10 bases lying between them. In germline, CDR1 is SGHNT, CDR2 YYREEE (reference sequence).

This chain joins TRBV7-7 and TRBJ2-1; 8 nucleotides agree with TRBD1. The CDR3 runs to 16 residues. The V gene end was trimmed by 5 bases and the J gene end by 0 bases; junction bases not matched to a gene: 6. Germline V gene lookup returns CDR1 SSHAT and CDR2 FNYEAQ (reference sequence). In DNA, the CDR3 is TGTGCCAGCAGCCCACGGACAGGGAGCTCCTACAATGAGCAGTTCTTC. Amino acid sequence: CASSPRTGSSYNEQFF.

The chain employs TRBV6-2 or TRBV6-3 and TRBJ2-4, with 7 nucleotides matching TRBD2. With V trimmed by 5 bases and J by 0 bases, 7 bases remained unmatched. The CDR3 runs to 16 residues. Germline CDR1 is MNHEY and CDR2 is SVGEGT. The CDR3 loop is CASSRGGLVAKNIQYF. CDR3 DNA sequence: TGTGCCAGCAGTAGAGGAGGACTAGTAGCCAAAAACATTCAGTACTTC.

This clonotype was seen more than once but under ten times. The chain combines TRBV11-2 with TRBJ2-3; D ambiguous. Germline V gene sequence: CDR1 SGHAT, CDR2 FQNNGV. The CDR3 runs 15 residues. V gave up 6 bases and J gave up 0 bases, with 13 bases separating them. The DNA of the CDR3 is TGTGCCAGCAGTAAGGAGCCCTCTAGCACAGATACGCAGTATTTT. Translated, it gives CASSKEPSSTDTQYF. Full variable domain (rest looked up from reference TRBV11-2 and TRBJ2-3): EAGVAQSPRYKIIEKRQSVAFWCNPISGHATLYWYQQILGQGPKLLIQFQNNGVVDDSQLPKDRFSAERLKGVDSTLKIQPAKLEDSAVYLCASSKEPSSTDTQYFGPGTRLTVL.

This CDR3 is CSASKSTEETQYF. The CDR3 DNA follows: TGCAGTGCTAGTAAGTCGACCGAAGAGACCCAGTACTTC. The V call is TRBV20-1, the J call TRBJ2-5; D uncertain. Looked up from germline, CDR1 is DFQATT and CDR2 is SNEGSKA (reference sequence). The ends were cut back, 3 bases at V and 3 bases at J, with 11 bases in the middle. This CDR3 comprises 13 residues.

This clonotype was detected only a few times. J is TRBJ2-3 and V is TRBV20-1; D is possibly TRBD2 (6 bases). CDR1 is DFQATT and CDR2 is SNEGSKA in the germline V gene (reference sequence). This CDR3 has 15 residues. V gave up 6 bases and J gave up 0 bases, with 16 bases separating them. DNA of the CDR3: TGCAGTGCGCGGGACGGTGAATCTAGCACAGATACGCAGTATTTT. Protein: CSARDGESSTDTQYF.

The chain uses TRBV7-9 and TRBJ2-1; TRBD2 agrees at 7 bases. Germline V gene sequence: CDR1 SEHNR, CDR2 FQNEAQ (reference sequence). CDR3 length: 16 amino acids. J lost 7 bases, V lost 1 base, and 10 bases had no gene match. The CDR3 spells CASSLVLAEEVNEQFF. The DNA of the CDR3 is TGTGCCAGCAGCTTAGTCCTAGCGGAGGAAGTAAATGAGCAGTTCTTC.

In this sample, this clonotype turned up a few times. The CDR3 is CASSVEGIGSNQPQHF. The DNA for the CDR3 is TGTGCCAGCAGTGTTGAGGGGATTGGGAGCAATCAGCCCCAGCATTTT. The J gene is TRBJ1-5, the V gene TRBV6-4, with D maybe TRBD1 (5 bases). Germline V gives CDR1 MRHNA, CDR2 SNTAGT. V was pared by 4 bases and J by 1 base, with 14 bases between. The CDR3 contains 16 residues.

This clonotype has a count of ten or more. The genes are TRBV29-1 and TRBJ2-1; no reliable D call. The CDR3 extends over 13 amino acids. V lost 4 bases and J lost 4, with 11 bases in between. CDR1 SQVTM and CDR2 ANQGSEA come from the germline V gene. CDR3 in amino acids: CSVVQPSYNEQFF. In DNA, the CDR3 is TGCAGCGTTGTACAGCCTTCTTACAATGAGCAGTTCTTC.

The gene calls are TRBV12-3 or TRBV12-4 and TRBJ2-3, with D perhaps given as TRBD1 or TRBD2 (6 bases each). V dropped 5 bases and J dropped 6 bases, with 21 bases sitting between them. This CDR3 region has 16 residues. CDR3: CASSVRGEANSDTQYF. The CDR3 coding sequence is TGTGCCAGCAGTGTAAGGGGGGAGGCCAACTCCGATACGCAGTATTTT.

This clonotype came up a few times. One end of the junction does not line up with germline, which may come from a read error. The rearrangement joins TRBV20-1 to TRBJ2-3, with D maybe TRBD2 (6 bases). CDR1 is DFQATT, CDR2 SNEGSKA, per germline (reference sequence). CDR3 size: 14 residues. The CDR3 sequence: CSARKGGSRDTQYF. The CDR3 region has the DNA TGCAGTGCTAGAAAGGGAGGTAGCAGAGATACGCAGTATTTT.

The chain carries TRBV24-1 and TRBJ2-3; TRBD2 is a possible D gene (6 bases). The CDR3 length is 14 residues. Looked up from germline, CDR1 is KGHDR and CDR2 is SFDVKD. The V end lost 9 bases, the J end lost 1 base, and 13 bases lay between the germline ends. This chain's CDR3 is CATGSGSGTDTQYF. In nucleotides, the CDR3 is TGTGCCACCGGGTCCGGGAGTGGCACAGATACGCAGTATTTT.

A few counts support this clonotype. The V call is TRBV20-1, the J call TRBJ2-3, with D tentatively TRBD2 (6 bases). The CDR3 runs 16 residues. V lost 4 bases, J lost 6 bases, and 23 bases lay in between. Germline CDR1 reads DFQATT; CDR2 reads SNEGSKA (reference sequence). Written as DNA, the CDR3 is TGCAGTGCTACCCCCTATGTGCCGGGAGTTAAGGATACGCAGTATTTT. This gives the protein CSATPYVPGVKDTQYF.

In the case of this clonotype: Sequence at one end of the junction differs from germline and may be a read error. V gene TRBV20-1 combines with J gene TRBJ2-1; TRBD2 matches at 9 bases. The CDR3 is made up of 17 amino acids. Looked up from germline, CDR1 is DFQATT and CDR2 is SNEGSKA (reference sequence). In DNA form, the CDR3 reads TGCAGTGCTGGAGATAGGGGCGGGAGGGCTTCCTACAATGAGCAGTTCTTC. Translated: CSAGDRGGRASYNEQFF.

The chain couples TRBV7-2 to TRBJ2-5, with 8 bases identical to TRBD2. Trimming at V came to 5 bases and at J to 7 bases, leaving 12 bases not matched to a gene. This CDR3 has 15 residues. Germline V lookup: CDR1 SGHTA, CDR2 FQGNSA. This chain's CDR3 is CASSPARLAGGTQYF. Here the CDR3 DNA reads TGTGCCAGCAGCCCCGCCAGGCTAGCGGGCGGGACCCAGTACTTC.

This chain connects TRBV5-1 to TRBJ2-7; tentatively, D is TRBD2 (6 bases). V lost 3 bases, J lost 6 bases, and 13 bases lay in between. Germline V gene sequence: CDR1 SGHRS, CDR2 YFSETQ. This CDR3 contains 13 residues. The CDR3 DNA reads TGCGCCAGCAGCTCGGAGGGTTGGGGCGAGCAGTACTTC. It is translated as CASSSEGWGEQYF.

In this sample, this clonotype turned up a few times. The rearrangement uses TRBV18 and TRBJ1-6, with D perhaps TRBD1 (5 bases). There are 16 residues in the CDR3. CDR1 and CDR2 from the germline V gene are KGHSH and LQKENI. The V end lost 4 bases, the J end lost 7 bases, and 17 bases lay between the germline ends. CDR3 DNA: TGTGCCAGCTCACAGGGTTCGGGGACGGCAAATTCACCCCTCCACTTT. Translated: CASSQGSGTANSPLHF.

The sample holds a few counts of this clonotype. CDR3 DNA: TGTGCCAGCATTGATGAAGCGGGTAGCTACGAGCAGTACTTC. It encodes CASIDEAGSYEQYF. The chain employs TRBV6-1 and TRBJ2-7, with D possibly being TRBD2 (6 bases). CDR3 size: 14 residues. Trimming stripped 7 bases from V and 3 bases from J, with 16 bases between. Germline V gene data show CDR1 as MNHNS and CDR2 as SASEGT.

The sample holds a few counts of this clonotype. The chain carries TRBV19 and TRBJ1-5, with 9 bases aligning to TRBD1. J was trimmed by 5 bases and V by 3 bases; bases with no gene match: 2. Germline values: CDR1 LNHDA, CDR2 SQIVND (reference sequence). This CDR3 contains 14 residues. The CDR3 bases are TGTGCCAGTAGTATCGGGACAGGGTATCAGCCCCAGCATTTT. It translates to CASSIGTGYQPQHF. Combining the CDR3 with reference TRBV19 and TRBJ1-5 gives the whole variable domain DGGITQSPKYLFRKEGQNVTLSCEQNLNHDAMYWYRQDPGQGLRLIYYSQIVNDFQKGDIAEGYSVSREKKESFPLTVTSAQKNPTAFYLCASSIGTGYQPQHFGDGTRLSIL.

This clonotype has only a few counts. The chain employs TRBV12-3 or TRBV12-4 and TRBJ1-1; D unclear. V lost 3 bases and J 8 bases, leaving 10 bases between the germline ends. This CDR3 is built from 12 residues. This CDR3 reads CASSFLGAEAFF. CDR3 nucleotides: TGTGCCAGCAGTTTTTTAGGAGCCGAAGCTTTCTTT.